This TCR beta chain was sequenced for a study of Ad26.COV2.S vaccination and SARS-CoV-2 variants. In the study overall: A COV1001 Ad26.COV2.S trial-arm participant provided the sample. The study, taken as a whole, reports: Vaccine recipients posted higher spike-specific TCR breadth than their placebo counterparts.

Treatment of the sample: roughly 20 received Ad26.COV2.S at low or high dose, single or two shots; about 5 received placebo; per-sample allocation not given. Day 63 after the first vaccine or placebo injection was the time point for sampling. The study used a vaccine consisting of an Ad26 vector that expressed Wuhan-strain SARS-CoV-2 spike. Produced via immunoSEQ multiplex PCR; TCRdb's table is partial and in-frame only. The sample includes about 350,000 clones, around nine tenths of them seen just once. To note about this clone: The target antigen is unknown.

The CDR3 loop spans 15 amino acids. Between the trimmed V and J ends, which lost 3 bases and 7 bases, there was a span of 18 bases. Germline V lookup: CDR1 ENHRY, CDR2 SYGVKD. The chain recombines TRBV10-3 with TRBJ1-2; D uncertain. Sequences were derived from peripheral blood, sampled in a trial of Ad26.COV2.S vaccine versus placebo. The sequence came from a person aged 18-60 years who received the Ad26.COV2.S COVID-19 vaccine or a placebo. As DNA, the CDR3 is TGTGCCATCAGTGATCCCCCTCTACGAGAGGCTGGCTACACCTTC. This encodes CAISDPPLREAGYTF.